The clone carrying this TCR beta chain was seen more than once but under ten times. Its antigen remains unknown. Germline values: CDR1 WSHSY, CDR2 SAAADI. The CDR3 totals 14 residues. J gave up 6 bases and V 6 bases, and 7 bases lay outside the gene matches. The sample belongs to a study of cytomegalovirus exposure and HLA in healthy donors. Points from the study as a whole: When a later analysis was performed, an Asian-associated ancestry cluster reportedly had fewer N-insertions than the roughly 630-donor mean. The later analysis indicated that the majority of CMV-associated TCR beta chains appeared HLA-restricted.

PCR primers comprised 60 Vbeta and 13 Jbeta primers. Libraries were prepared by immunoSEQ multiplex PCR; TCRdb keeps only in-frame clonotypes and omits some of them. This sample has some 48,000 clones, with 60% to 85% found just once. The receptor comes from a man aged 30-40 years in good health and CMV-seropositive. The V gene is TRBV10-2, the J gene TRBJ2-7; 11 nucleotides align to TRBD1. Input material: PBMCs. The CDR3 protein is CASRLGQGVGEQYF. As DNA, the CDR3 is TGCGCCAGCAGGCTGGGACAGGGGGTCGGCGAGCAGTACTTC.